Below, 32 T cell receptor beta chains from the same sample are listed, as sequenced in a study of blood T cell repertoires in COVID-19. The method was immunoSEQ multiplex PCR; TCRdb's version includes in-frame clones alone and lacks a portion of them. The table records about 300,000 clones, approximately 85% of them present only once. The specimen was PBMCs or T cells enriched from blood (not recorded which). The receptor set was obtained from a man aged 30 to 39 who had recovered from COVID-19.

J is TRBJ2-7 and V is TRBV13; tentative D call: TRBD1 (5 bases). Trimming shortened V by 5 bases and J by 6 bases, and 17 bases separated the two germline ends. CDR1 is PRHDT and CDR2 is FYEKMQ in the germline V gene (reference sequence). There are 14 residues in the CDR3. Here the CDR3 DNA reads TGTGCCAGCAGCGCGGAAAGGGGCCACTCCGAGCAGTACTTC. Residues: CASSAERGHSEQYF.

The CDR3 DNA sequence: TGTGCCAGCAGTACCTTAGCGGGGGTCTACAATGAGCAGTTCTTC. Residues: CASSTLAGVYNEQFF. The gene calls are TRBV6-4 and TRBJ2-1; TRBD2 agrees at 9 bases. CDR3 length: 15 amino acids. Germline CDR1 and CDR2: MRHNA and SNTAGT. V was pared by 5 bases and J by 3 bases, with 5 bases of the junction left unmatched.

The chain uses TRBV5-6 and TRBJ1-4, with 9 bases identical to TRBD1. The CDR3 totals 15 residues. Germline trimming cut 3 bases from V and 8 bases from J; bases unmatched to any gene: 8. Germline V gene data show CDR1 as SGHDT and CDR2 as YYEEEE. CDR3 sequence (DNA): TGTGCCAGCAGCTCCCGCGGGACAGGGCCCGAAAAACTGTTTTTT. Its translation is CASSSRGTGPEKLFF.

The CDR3: CASSYGSGYMTAFF. CDR3 nucleotide sequence: TGTGCCAGCAGTTACGGTAGCGGGTATATGACGGCTTTCTTT. V gene TRBV6-5 combines with J gene TRBJ1-1; D remains ambiguous. The CDR3 totals 14 residues. V was cut by 2 bases and J by 11 bases, with 18 bases left in between. CDR1 is MNHEY and CDR2 is SVGAGI in the germline V gene.

The chain recombines TRBV10-1 with TRBJ2-7; 7 bases are shared with TRBD2. The germline CDR1 and CDR2 sequences are WNHNN and SYGVQD (reference sequence). V dropped 8 bases and J dropped 1; count of bases not matched to a gene: 5. This CDR3 has 13 amino acids. The CDR3 spells CASLREGSYEQYF. The CDR3 nucleotides read TGCGCCAGCCTTAGGGAGGGGTCCTACGAGCAGTACTTC.

V is TRBV25-1 and J is TRBJ1-5; D ambiguous. The germline V and J ends were trimmed by 1 base and 5 bases, with 6 bases remaining between them. Per the germline V gene, CDR1 is MGHDK and CDR2 is SYGVNS. CDR3 length: 13 residues. The CDR3 protein is CASSESGDQPQHF. As DNA, the CDR3 is TGTGCCAGCAGTGAATCAGGTGATCAGCCCCAGCATTTT.

The V and J genes are TRBV15 and TRBJ1-5; TRBD1 matches at 8 bases. CDR1 and CDR2 from the germline V gene are LNHNV and YYDKDF (reference sequence). J lost 6 bases, V lost 5 bases, and 9 bases had no gene match. This CDR3 contains 15 residues. The CDR3 coding sequence is TGTGCCACCAGCGGACAGGGTGTTCGAAGTCAGCCCCAGCATTTT. It codes for CATSGQGVRSQPQHF.

V gene TRBV5-1 combines with J gene TRBJ2-1; possible D gene TRBD1, 6 bases. The V and J ends lost 0 bases and 8 bases respectively, with 15 bases between them. CDR3 length equals 15 residues. From germline, CDR1 is SGHRS and CDR2 YFSETQ. CDR3 sequence reads: CASSLEAGAGDEQFF. The CDR3 bases are TGCGCCAGCAGCTTGGAGGCAGGGGCGGGCGATGAGCAGTTCTTC.

V is TRBV10-3 and J is TRBJ2-7; possible D gene TRBD1, 7 bases. The germline V gene has CDR1 ENHRY and CDR2 SYGVKD. This CDR3 has 15 residues. The V gene lost 6 bases and the J gene lost 6 bases, with 21 bases spanning the gap. CDR3 region: CAISGGQTVSREQYF. The CDR3 bases are TGTGCCATCAGCGGGGGACAGACTGTGAGCCGCGAGCAGTACTTC.

This chain connects TRBV6-5 to TRBJ1-2, with D perhaps TRBD1 (5 bases). The CDR3 is 12 residues long. V lost 7 bases and J lost 8, with 14 bases in between. Germline lookup yields CDR1 MNHEY and CDR2 SVGAGI. CDR3 nucleotides: TGTGCCAGCACGGGCAGGACACGGGGCTACACCTTC. It is translated as CASTGRTRGYTF.

V usage is TRBV2 and J usage is TRBJ1-2, with no clear D. This CDR3 contains 16 residues. CDR1 is SNHLY, CDR2 FYNNEI, per germline. Between the trimmed V and J ends, which lost 7 bases and 1 base, there was a span of 19 bases. The CDR3 loop reads CASKKSSRESNYGYTF. In nucleotides, the CDR3 is TGTGCCAGCAAGAAGTCGAGCCGGGAGAGTAACTATGGCTACACCTTC. Combining the CDR3 with reference TRBV2 and TRBJ1-2 gives the whole variable domain EPEVTQTPSHQVTQMGQEVILRCVPISNHLYFYWYRQILGQKVEFLVSFYNNEISEKSEIFDDQFSVERPDGSNFTLKIRSTKLEDSAMYFCASKKSSRESNYGYTFGSGTRLTVV.

The rearrangement uses TRBV27 and TRBJ1-1; D not certain. The CDR3 consists of 13 residues. V lost 0 bases and J lost 8, with 10 bases in between. The germline V gene has CDR1 MNHEY and CDR2 SMNVEV (reference sequence). The CDR3 nucleotides read TGTGCCAGCAGTTTATCGGCGGCCCGGGAAGCTTTCTTT. It codes for CASSLSAAREAFF.

This rearrangement joins TRBV3-1 (or the pseudogene TRBV3-2) to TRBJ2-6, with D possibly TRBD1 on 5 matching bases. Germline-derived CDR1 and CDR2 are LGHDT and YNNKEL (reference sequence). Between the trimmed V and J ends, which lost 2 bases and 1 base, there was a span of 12 bases. This CDR3 comprises 17 residues. The CDR3: CASSQRTGTSGANVLTF. The CDR3 bases are TGTGCCAGCAGCCAAAGAACAGGTACTTCTGGGGCCAACGTCCTGACTTTC.

This sequence joins TRBV5-1 and TRBJ1-1; D possibly corresponds to TRBD1 (5 bases). The CDR3 covers 15 residues. The V gene lost 1 base and the J gene lost 1 base, with 11 bases spanning the gap. The germline V gene has CDR1 SGHRS and CDR2 YFSETQ. CDR3 in DNA: TGCGCCAGCAGCTTGAGGGCAGGGAAGAACACTGAAGCTTTCTTT. Translated, it gives CASSLRAGKNTEAFF. The full variable domain, in which reference TRBV5-1 and TRBJ1-1 provide the parts outside the CDR3, is KAGVTQTPRYLIKTRGQQVTLSCSPISGHRSVSWYQQTPGQGLQFLFEYFSETQRNKGNFPGRFSGRQFSNSRSEMNVSTLELGDSALYLCASSLRAGKNTEAFFGQGTRLTVV.

The V gene is TRBV6-5, the J gene TRBJ1-1; no clear D gene. Trimming took 0 bases from V and 0 from J, leaving 8 bases between them. Per germline, CDR1 MNHEY and CDR2 SVGAGI. CDR3 length: 15 residues. Written as DNA, the CDR3 is TGTGCCAGCAGTTACTCGATACAGCTGAACACTGAAGCTTTCTTT. Residues: CASSYSIQLNTEAFF.

The J gene is TRBJ2-1, the V gene TRBV5-1, with TRBD1 matching over 9 bases. Germline loops: CDR1 SGHRS, CDR2 YFSETQ. This CDR3 contains 15 residues. V dropped 4 bases and J dropped 1; count of bases not matched to a gene: 3. Here the CDR3 reads CASSQGQGSYNEQFF. The CDR3 nucleotides read TGCGCCAGCAGCCAGGGACAGGGTTCCTACAATGAGCAGTTCTTC.

The V gene is TRBV6-5, the J gene TRBJ1-6; 9 bases agree with TRBD1. From germline, CDR1 is MNHEY and CDR2 SVGAGI. The CDR3 spans 14 residues. V lost 5 bases, J lost 6 bases, and 2 bases stayed unmatched. The CDR3 region is CASSQQGANSPLHF. CDR3 in DNA: TGTGCCAGCAGTCAACAGGGGGCTAATTCACCCCTCCACTTT.

The chain employs TRBV7-2 and TRBJ2-1, with TRBD2 identical over 8 bases. This CDR3 comprises 16 residues. The junction had 4 bases not matched to a gene; V was cut back by 1 base and J by 2 bases. From germline, CDR1 is SGHTA and CDR2 FQGNSA. The CDR3 DNA reads as TGTGCCAGCAGCTTAGTAGGCGGGAGGACCTACAATGAGCAGTTCTTC. It encodes CASSLVGGRTYNEQFF.

V and J are TRBV19 and TRBJ1-1, with D unclear. Germline V gene data show CDR1 as LNHDA and CDR2 as SQIVND (reference sequence). Deletions cut 8 bases from V and 0 bases from J, with 10 bases between. The CDR3 covers 13 residues. The CDR3 spells CASHYSLNTEAFF. CDR3 DNA: TGTGCCAGTCACTACTCCTTGAACACTGAAGCTTTCTTT.

The chain links TRBV5-8 to TRBJ1-5; no clear D gene. Germline V gives CDR1 SGHTS, CDR2 YDEGEE. The V end lost 3 bases, the J end lost 7 bases, and 17 bases lay between the germline ends. The CDR3 contains 15 residues. The CDR3 nucleotides read TGTGCCAGCAGCTCAAGCCATAAGGCGGCCCAGCCCCAGCATTTT. Translated: CASSSSHKAAQPQHF.

The rearrangement uses TRBV19 and TRBJ2-7; TRBD2 aligns across 7 bases. With V trimmed by 7 bases and J by 6 bases, 9 bases remained unmatched. The CDR3 is 13 amino acids. Germline CDR1 and CDR2: LNHDA and SQIVND (reference sequence). The CDR3 sequence: CASTKYRGGEQYF. In nucleotides, the CDR3 is TGTGCCAGTACAAAGTACCGCGGGGGCGAGCAGTACTTC.

The rearrangement uses TRBV10-3 and TRBJ1-3; no definite D call. Germline V gene data show CDR1 as ENHRY and CDR2 as SYGVKD. This CDR3 is 15 amino acids long. Trimming cost V 7 bases and J 3 bases, with 16 bases left between them. The DNA for the CDR3 is TGTGCCATCATGGAGGACCCCCAATTTGGAAACACCATATATTTT. Protein sequence: CAIMEDPQFGNTIYF.

The chain links TRBV18 to TRBJ2-6, with TRBD1 identical over 7 bases. Unmatched junction bases numbered 3, after V lost 1 base and J lost 3 bases. The germline CDR1 and CDR2 sequences are KGHSH and LQKENI. The CDR3 consists of 16 residues. CDR3 coding DNA: TGTGCCAGCTCACCACAGGGGGCCATTGGGGCCAACGTCCTGACTTTC. Translating it yields CASSPQGAIGANVLTF.

The rearrangement joins TRBV2 to TRBJ2-3, with D uncertain. This CDR3 has 14 amino acids. Germline V gene sequence: CDR1 SNHLY, CDR2 FYNNEI. V shed 11 bases and J shed 0 bases, with 15 bases lying between them. CDR3 protein: CALHNEPSTDTQYF. CDR3 DNA sequence: TGTGCCCTTCACAATGAACCTAGCACAGATACGCAGTATTTT.

The rearrangement links TRBV20-1 to TRBJ1-2, with D unclear. Trimming removed 3 bases at V and 6 bases at J, with 17 bases between. The length of the CDR3 is 14 residues. Per the germline V gene, CDR1 is DFQATT and CDR2 is SNEGSKA (reference sequence). The CDR3 loop is CSASVAAESHGYTF. CDR3 DNA sequence: TGCAGTGCTAGTGTGGCGGCAGAATCCCATGGCTACACCTTC.

The chain uses TRBV7-8 and TRBJ1-5, with 10 bases that match TRBD1. This CDR3 has 16 amino acids. The junction had 8 bases not matched to a gene; V was cut back by 5 bases and J by 4 bases. Germline CDR1 SGHVS, CDR2 FQNEAQ. Here the CDR3 DNA reads TGTGCCAGCAGCCCAGACAGGGGGCAAGGGAATCAGCCCCAGCATTTT. Its protein product is CASSPDRGQGNQPQHF.

V and J are TRBV5-1 and TRBJ2-1, with a weak D call TRBD1 (6 bases). From germline, CDR1 is SGHRS and CDR2 YFSETQ. V was shortened by 0 bases and J by 5 bases, with 15 bases between the two germline ends. This CDR3 is built from 16 residues. CDR3 nucleotides: TGCGCCAGCAGCTTGGCCAAAGACAGGCTAAACAATGAGCAGTTCTTC. Translation: CASSLAKDRLNNEQFF.

This CDR3 reads CASRLPGLNGNTIYF. In DNA form, the CDR3 reads TGTGCCAGCCGCCTTCCCGGGTTGAACGGAAACACCATATATTTT. The chain links TRBV19 to TRBJ1-3, with no clear D. V was pared by 9 bases and J by 4 bases, with 19 bases between. The CDR3 totals 15 residues. The germline gives CDR1 LNHDA, CDR2 SQIVND (reference sequence).

In its sample, this clone was seen once. CDR3 DNA sequence: TGTGCCAGCAGCTTAGCTCTTTCCGGGACAGGGTCCATCGAGCAGTACTTC. Protein sequence: CASSLALSGTGSIEQYF. The chain couples TRBV7-6 to TRBJ2-7; 9 bases agree with TRBD1. The CDR3 runs 17 residues. The germline CDR1 and CDR2 sequences are SGHVS and FNYEAQ. V lost 0 bases, J lost 6 bases, and 12 bases stayed unmatched.

CDR3 coding DNA: TGTGCCAGTAGCTCCGGGGCCGGCAGGGGGTACAATCAGCCCCAGCATTTT. It specifies CASSSGAGRGYNQPQHF. The rearrangement uses TRBV19 and TRBJ1-5; TRBD1 matches at 7 bases. CDR3 size: 17 residues. V shed 6 bases and J 3 bases; nucleotides not matched to a gene: 14. In germline, CDR1 is LNHDA, CDR2 SQIVND (reference sequence).

V is TRBV19 and J is TRBJ1-6; 7 bases are shared with TRBD1. V was pared by 7 bases and J by 8 bases, with 11 bases of the junction left unmatched. The CDR3 is 15 amino acids. The germline V gene has CDR1 LNHDA and CDR2 SQIVND (reference sequence). CDR3 region: CASNRDRANDSPLHF. CDR3 DNA sequence: TGTGCCAGTAATAGAGACAGGGCCAACGATTCACCCCTCCACTTT.

The J gene is TRBJ2-7, the V gene TRBV11-3; 9 nucleotides match TRBD2. The CDR3 is 14 amino acids. The trim removed 3 bases at V and 3 bases at J, leaving 3 bases unmatched. Germline V gives CDR1 SGHNT, CDR2 YENEEA. DNA for the CDR3: TGTGCCAGCAGCTTCAGCGGGGGGAACTACGAGCAGTACTTC. Residues: CASSFSGGNYEQYF. The full variable domain, completed using reference TRBV11-3 and TRBJ2-7, is EAGVVQSPRYKIIEKKQPVAFWCNPISGHNTLYWYLQNLGQGPELLIRYENEEAVDDSQLPKDRFSAERLKGVDSTLKIQPAELGDSAVYLCASSFSGGNYEQYFGPGTRLTVT.